The 29 T cell receptor beta chains listed next were all sequenced from one sample in a study of identical twins. TCRdb reanalysed the 5' RACE reads using MiXCR and keeps one entry per CDR3 protein. The sample contains 600,000 to 700,000 distinct CDR3 sequences, around 20% of which appear only once. The data also belong to a second study, concerning T cells expressing NK-cell markers.

The sample comprised PBMCs. The receptors shown here come from a woman in her late teens or twenties in good health.

This clonotype has just one count. The CDR3 DNA sequence: TGTGCCAGCAGTTACTCGATCACGGGTCCAGGCTACGAGCAGTTCTTC. Encoded protein: CASSYSITGPGYEQFF. The chain couples TRBV6-6 to TRBJ2-1; D gene uncertain. This CDR3 is 16 amino acids long. The germline V and J ends were trimmed by 0 bases and 10 bases, with 19 bases remaining between them. CDR1 is MNHNY and CDR2 is SVGAGI in the germline V gene (reference sequence).

This clonotype was observed at least ten times. The chain is built from TRBV12-3 or TRBV12-4 and TRBJ2-7; D tentatively fits TRBD1 or TRBD2 (6 bases each). The V end was cut by 3 bases, the J end by 6 bases, with 18 bases between. This CDR3 region has 15 residues. CDR3: CASSFVFAGEVEQYF. CDR3 coding DNA: TGTGCCAGCAGTTTTGTTTTTGCAGGGGAGGTCGAGCAGTACTTC.

The chain couples TRBV9 to TRBJ2-3; D call uncertain. Germline CDR1 and CDR2: SGDLS and YYNGEE. The CDR3 spans 13 residues. V dropped 4 bases and J dropped 5 bases, with 11 bases sitting between them. CDR3: CASSPDWGDTQYF. CDR3 in DNA: TGTGCCAGCAGCCCTGACTGGGGAGATACGCAGTATTTT.

This clonotype was counted between two and nine times. The chain couples TRBV3-1 to TRBJ2-1; no clear D. V lost 1 base and J lost 7, with 14 bases in between. The CDR3 totals 15 residues. From germline, CDR1 is LGHDT and CDR2 YNNKEL (reference sequence). The CDR3 loop reads CASSQAASRGNEQFF. The CDR3 region has the DNA TGTGCCAGCAGCCAAGCTGCTAGTCGCGGAAATGAGCAGTTCTTC.

The chain links TRBV7-6 to TRBJ2-3, with 8 bases matching TRBD2. The CDR3 consists of 16 residues. J was trimmed by 5 bases and V by 5 bases; bases with no gene match: 12. In germline, CDR1 is SGHVS, CDR2 FNYEAQ. The CDR3, as DNA: TGTGCCAGCAGCCCCCGACCAAGCGGGAGTGGAGATACGCAGTATTTT. It encodes CASSPRPSGSGDTQYF.

The CDR3, as DNA: TGTGCCAGCAGCCGATACCGGGACAGGGCTCAAGAGACCCAGTACTTC. Its translation is CASSRYRDRAQETQYF. V usage is TRBV5-4 and J usage is TRBJ2-5; 9 bases are shared with TRBD1. V lost 4 bases, J lost 2 bases, and 9 bases stayed unmatched. This CDR3 spans 16 amino acids. Germline CDR1 SGHNT, CDR2 YYREEE (reference sequence).

This clonotype was observed a handful of times. V is TRBV12-3 or TRBV12-4 and J is TRBJ1-2, with D tentatively TRBD1 (5 bases). Trimming stripped 7 bases from V and 6 bases from J, with 27 bases between. The CDR3 is made up of 17 amino acids. The CDR3, as DNA: TGTGCCAGCAATCTTTGGGGCAAGGTCTCGGGTCGCCATGGCTACACCTTC. This translates into CASNLWGKVSGRHGYTF.

This clonotype appeared a few times. The chain employs TRBV12-3 or TRBV12-4 and TRBJ1-1; tentative D call: TRBD1 (6 bases). This CDR3 has 12 amino acids. V lost 6 bases and J lost 8, with 13 bases in between. CDR3 residues: CASRKGQSEAFF. DNA for the CDR3: TGTGCCAGCAGAAAAGGACAGTCAGAAGCTTTCTTT.

The chain employs TRBV20-1 and TRBJ2-7; TRBD2 matches at 9 bases. The CDR3 contains 14 residues. Looked up from germline, CDR1 is DFQATT and CDR2 is SNEGSKA (reference sequence). The V gene end was trimmed by 1 base and the J gene end by 3 bases; junction bases not matched to a gene: 4. CDR3 DNA: TGCAGTGCTAGAGTTGTTAGCGGGAGCTACGAGCAGTACTTC. It encodes CSARVVSGSYEQYF.

This clonotype was detected only a few times. The chain couples TRBV5-4 to TRBJ2-1; 11 bases line up with TRBD2. The CDR3 is 16 residues long. Germline lookup yields CDR1 SGHNT and CDR2 YYREEE (reference sequence). The V and J ends lost 2 bases and 2 bases, in that order; junction bases with no gene match: 3. The CDR3 DNA reads as TGTGCCAGCAGCTTACTAGCGGGGGAGACCTACAATGAGCAGTTCTTC. It encodes CASSLLAGETYNEQFF.

This clonotype was observed many times. The chain employs TRBV29-1 and TRBJ2-1, with 10 nucleotides matching TRBD2. This CDR3 spans 13 amino acids. CDR1 is SQVTM and CDR2 is ANQGSEA in the germline V gene. With V trimmed by 2 bases and J by 10 bases, 5 bases remained unmatched. The CDR3 nucleotides read TGCAGCGTTGAACCCGGACTAGCGGAAGAGCAGTTCTTC. Translating gives CSVEPGLAEEQFF.

This clonotype was counted only a few times. The rearrangement links TRBV6-2 or TRBV6-3 to TRBJ1-5; D gene ambiguous. This CDR3 comprises 11 residues. Trimming pared 2 bases from V and 10 bases from J, leaving 6 bases between. Germline-derived CDR1 and CDR2 are MNHEY and SVGEGT. The CDR3 loop is CASSYPDPQHF. As DNA, the CDR3 is TGTGCCAGCAGTTACCCCGATCCCCAGCATTTT.

There are a few counts of this clonotype. The V gene is TRBV20-1, the J gene TRBJ2-1; 10 bases line up with TRBD2. With V trimmed by 6 bases and J by 5 bases, 10 bases remained unmatched. CDR3 size: 15 residues. Germline V gene lookup returns CDR1 DFQATT and CDR2 SNEGSKA (reference sequence). The CDR3 DNA follows: TGCAGTGCGACCTGGGGACTAGCGCTTAACAATGAGCAGTTCTTC. This gives the protein CSATWGLALNNEQFF.

The chain employs TRBV4-3 and TRBJ2-1, with 8 bases identical to TRBD2. The CDR3 sequence is 14 residues long. Trimming cost V 3 bases and J 10 bases; bases outside gene matches: 8. Per the germline V gene, CDR1 is LGHNA and CDR2 is YSLEER. CDR3 nucleotide sequence: TGCGCCAGCAGCCAGTCAATAGCGGGAAACGAGCAGTTCTTC. Its translation is CASSQSIAGNEQFF.

Many counts were recorded for this clonotype. This chain uses TRBV25-1 with TRBJ1-1; TRBD1 aligns across 8 bases. CDR3 length: 15 amino acids. The germline CDR1 and CDR2 sequences are MGHDK and SYGVNS. The junction had 4 bases not matched to a gene; V was cut back by 3 bases and J by 1 base. As DNA, the CDR3 is TGTGCCAGCAGTGAGTTGACAGGGGCGAACACTGAAGCTTTCTTT. It codes for CASSELTGANTEAFF.

The rearrangement joins TRBV11-2 to TRBJ2-7; no clear D. Germline-derived CDR1 and CDR2 are SGHAT and FQNNGV. The CDR3 is 14 residues long. Trimming shortened V by 1 base and J by 2 bases, and 9 bases separated the two germline ends. The CDR3 sequence: CASSLGRTPYEQYF. The CDR3 DNA is TGTGCCAGCAGCTTAGGCCGGACCCCCTACGAGCAGTACTTC.

In its sample, this clonotype was seen many times. The chain is built from TRBV5-1 and TRBJ2-2, with TRBD1 as a possible D gene (5 bases). Germline values: CDR1 SGHRS, CDR2 YFSETQ. CDR3 size: 12 residues. The germline V and J ends were trimmed by 4 bases and 7 bases, with 8 bases remaining between them. The CDR3: CASSVQGGELFF. CDR3 nucleotide sequence: TGCGCCAGCAGCGTGCAGGGCGGGGAGCTGTTTTTT.

The rearrangement joins TRBV7-9 to TRBJ1-6; D is perhaps TRBD1 (5 bases). The V and J ends lost 7 bases and 3 bases respectively, with 10 bases between them. Germline lookup yields CDR1 SEHNR and CDR2 FQNEAQ (reference sequence). This CDR3 has 14 residues. The CDR3 DNA reads TGTGCCAGCATCCTTGACAGCTATAATTCACCCCTCCACTTT. Its translation: CASILDSYNSPLHF.

The CDR3 spells CASSHSEYTGELFF. The CDR3 bases are TGTGCCAGCAGCCATTCTGAGTACACCGGGGAGCTGTTTTTT. The chain has TRBV3-1 and TRBJ2-2; the D is unclear. The ends were cut back, 3 bases at V and 3 bases at J, with 8 bases in the middle. Germline V gene lookup returns CDR1 LGHDT and CDR2 YNNKEL (reference sequence). The CDR3 contains 14 residues. Complete variable domain (other parts from reference TRBV3-1 and TRBJ2-2): DTAVSQTPKYLVTQMGNDKSIKCEQNLGHDTMYWYKQDSKKFLKIMFSYNNKELIINETVPNRFSPKSPDKAHLNLHINSLELGDSAVYFCASSHSEYTGELFFGEGSRLTVL.

The chain couples TRBV2 to TRBJ1-3, with D perhaps matching TRBD1 (6 bases). CDR1 is SNHLY and CDR2 is FYNNEI in the germline V gene. The ends were cut back, 2 bases at V and 10 bases at J, with 15 bases in the middle. The CDR3 is made up of 14 amino acids. The CDR3 protein is CASSESTRGGTIYF. As DNA, the CDR3 is TGTGCCAGCAGTGAATCGACCAGGGGAGGAACCATATATTTT.

The chain carries TRBV29-1 and TRBJ2-7, with 10 bases fitting TRBD1. Per the germline V gene, CDR1 is SQVTM and CDR2 is ANQGSEA. This CDR3 is 14 amino acids long. The V segment lost 5 bases and the J segment 2 bases; nucleotides outside the gene matches: 6. The CDR3 region is CSVQRDRGPYEQYF. CDR3 DNA: TGCAGCGTTCAACGGGACAGGGGCCCCTACGAGCAGTACTTC.

The V call is TRBV4-1, the J call TRBJ1-6; possible D gene TRBD1, 5 bases. CDR1 is MGHRA and CDR2 is YSYEKL in the germline V gene. Trimming pared 4 bases from V and 7 bases from J, leaving 14 bases between. The CDR3 sequence is 15 residues long. The CDR3 sequence: CASSLLRDGNSPLHF. The CDR3 DNA follows: TGCGCCAGCAGCCTCCTCAGGGACGGGAATTCACCCCTCCACTTT.

This clonotype has at least ten counts. The chain joins TRBV20-1 to TRBJ1-4; maybe TRBD1 (5 bases). Germline V gene lookup returns CDR1 DFQATT and CDR2 SNEGSKA (reference sequence). CDR3 size: 13 residues. Between the trimmed V and J ends, which lost 3 bases and 3 bases, there was a span of 8 bases. The CDR3 bases are TGCAGTGCTAGGCGACAGCCTAATGAAAAACTGTTTTTT. This gives the protein CSARRQPNEKLFF.

This chain links TRBV20-1 with TRBJ2-1, with D perhaps TRBD2 (5 bases). V lost 6 bases and J 11 bases, leaving 23 bases between the germline ends. Germline CDR1 DFQATT, CDR2 SNEGSKA (reference sequence). The CDR3 covers 14 residues. The CDR3 is CSALGSPGEIKQFF. CDR3 DNA sequence: TGCAGTGCCCTCGGGTCCCCCGGGGAAATTAAGCAGTTCTTC.

This clonotype came up once. The chain uses TRBV12-3 or TRBV12-4 and TRBJ2-4, with 7 nucleotides matching TRBD1. Trimming cost V 5 bases and J 4 bases; bases outside gene matches: 8. CDR3 length equals 15 residues. The DNA for the CDR3 is TGTGCCAGCAGTCAGAGGGGACAGTGGAAAAACATTCAGTACTTC. Translated: CASSQRGQWKNIQYF.

In this sample, this clonotype turned up a few times. This rearrangement joins TRBV20-1 to TRBJ2-3, with 9 bases aligning to TRBD2. The germline V gene has CDR1 DFQATT and CDR2 SNEGSKA (reference sequence). The CDR3 has 16 residues. The trim removed 8 bases at V and 6 bases at J, leaving 18 bases unmatched. CDR3 sequence: CSPRSGRFPPRDTQYF. The CDR3 bases are TGCAGTCCCCGGAGCGGGAGGTTCCCACCGCGGGATACGCAGTATTTT.

The J gene is TRBJ1-2, the V gene TRBV20-1; 7 positions match TRBD1. The trim removed 2 bases at V and 4 bases at J, leaving 4 bases unmatched. The CDR3 extends over 13 amino acids. The V gene's germline CDR1 is DFQATT and CDR2 SNEGSKA (reference sequence). The CDR3 sequence: CSARTGEVYGYTF. The DNA for the CDR3 is TGCAGTGCTAGAACAGGGGAGGTCTATGGCTACACCTTC.

The rearrangement links TRBV10-2 to TRBJ2-6, with 11 bases that match TRBD1. The V gene end was trimmed by 6 bases and the J gene end by 2 bases; junction bases not matched to a gene: 6. This CDR3 has 17 amino acids. Germline V gene data show CDR1 as WSHSY and CDR2 as SAAADI. This CDR3 is CASRSDRGRAGANVLTF. The CDR3 DNA reads TGCGCCAGCAGATCGGACAGGGGGCGCGCTGGGGCCAACGTCCTGACTTTC.

This clonotype was recorded at least ten times. The chain is built from TRBV25-1 and TRBJ2-5; the D is unclear. The V gene lost 6 bases and the J gene lost 1 base, with 6 bases spanning the gap. The germline CDR1 and CDR2 sequences are MGHDK and SYGVNS. This CDR3 is built from 12 residues. In DNA form, the CDR3 reads TGTGCCAGCAGGCCTGGCCAAGAGACCCAGTACTTC. Protein: CASRPGQETQYF.